This T cell receptor beta chain was sequenced for a study of T cell repertoires in aging, cancer and after chemotherapy. Amplification of TCR beta used genomic DNA extracted from peripheral blood. Multiplex touch-down PCR with TRB-A/B primers amplified rearranged V-D-J TRB sequences. TCRdb fed the multiplex PCR reads into MiXCR, producing one record per CDR3 protein. The data contain a few thousand distinct CDR3 sequences, 50% to 60% of them singletons. The V gene lost 3 bases and the J gene lost 3 bases, with 11 bases spanning the gap. The CDR3 is 15 amino acids. Germline values: CDR1 SGHTA, CDR2 FQGNSA.

The rearrangement links TRBV7-2 to TRBJ1-4; the D gene is possibly TRBD1 (6 bases). The sequence was obtained from a human donor with a solid tumor. What was sequenced was blood. The CDR3 coding sequence is TGTGCCAGCAGCTTCATCAGGGGCCCTAATGAAAAACTGTTTTTT. Protein: CASSFIRGPNEKLFF.